The T cell receptor beta chain described here comes from a study of shared clonotypes between healthy human individuals. General study results and limits: Few donors limited the genetic and exposure-history diversity represented.

The CDR3 extends over 13 amino acids. V was trimmed by 10 bases and J by 3 bases, leaving 13 bases between them. Germline CDR1 reads ENHRY; CDR2 reads SYGVKD. With unsorted samples, genomic DNA was obtained from about 90 million PBMCs. Several immunoSEQ 96-well plates shared each subset's DNA, each plate a replicate. Assay: immunoSEQ multiplex PCR; the TCRdb copy retains only in-frame clones and omits some. Seen here are around 530,000 clones, around 78% observed once, and the top ten hold approximately 12%. This clone is a singleton in its sample. What it binds is not known. Sequences were obtained from PBMCs. The sequence derives from a woman aged 40 to 49 in good health. Some clones in this sample may be carry-over from other donors' samples. The genes are TRBV10-3 and TRBJ1-3, with a tentative D call TRBD1 (6 bases). The DNA of the CDR3 is TGTGCCAGCTGGGGGGGGCTTGGAAACACCATATATTTT. Protein product: CASWGGLGNTIYF.